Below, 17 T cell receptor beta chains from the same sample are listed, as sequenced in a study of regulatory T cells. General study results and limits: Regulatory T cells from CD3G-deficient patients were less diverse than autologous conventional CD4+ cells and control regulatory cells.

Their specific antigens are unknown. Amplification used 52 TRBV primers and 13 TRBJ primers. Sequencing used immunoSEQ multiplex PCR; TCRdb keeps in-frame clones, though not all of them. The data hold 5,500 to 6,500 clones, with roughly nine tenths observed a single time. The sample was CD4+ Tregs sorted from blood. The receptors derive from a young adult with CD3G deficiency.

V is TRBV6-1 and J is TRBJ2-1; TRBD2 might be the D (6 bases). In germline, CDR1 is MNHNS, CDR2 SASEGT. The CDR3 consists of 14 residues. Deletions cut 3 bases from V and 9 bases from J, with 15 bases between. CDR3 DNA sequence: TGTGCCAGCAGTGAGGGTAGGGGAGGAGGTGAGCAGTTCTTC. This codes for CASSEGRGGGEQFF.

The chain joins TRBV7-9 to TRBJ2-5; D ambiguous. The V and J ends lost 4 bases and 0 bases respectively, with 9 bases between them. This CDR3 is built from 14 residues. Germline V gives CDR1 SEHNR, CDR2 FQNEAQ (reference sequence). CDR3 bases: TGTGCCAGCAGCTCGGCTCGTTACCAAGAGACCCAGTACTTC. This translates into CASSSARYQETQYF. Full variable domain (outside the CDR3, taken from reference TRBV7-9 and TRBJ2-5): DTGVSQNPRHKITKRGQNVTFRCDPISEHNRLYWYRQTLGQGPEFLTYFQNEAQLEKSRLLSDRFSAERPKGSFSTLEIQRTEQGDSAMYLCASSSARYQETQYFGPGTRLLVL.

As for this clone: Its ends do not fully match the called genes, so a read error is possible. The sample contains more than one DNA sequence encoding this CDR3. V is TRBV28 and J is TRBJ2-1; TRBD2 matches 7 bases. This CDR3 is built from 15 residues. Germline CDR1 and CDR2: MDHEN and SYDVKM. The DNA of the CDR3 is TGCGCCAGCAGTCCGGCTAGCGGTAATTACAATGAGCAGTTCTTC. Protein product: CASSPASGNYNEQFF.

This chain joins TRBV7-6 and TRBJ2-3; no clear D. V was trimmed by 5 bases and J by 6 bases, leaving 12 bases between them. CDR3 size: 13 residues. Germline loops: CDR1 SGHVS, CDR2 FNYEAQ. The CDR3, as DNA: TGTGCCAGCAGCCTCCACTTGCTTGATACGCAGTATTTT. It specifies CASSLHLLDTQYF. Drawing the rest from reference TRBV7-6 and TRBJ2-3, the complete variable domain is GAGVSQSPRYKVTKRGQDVALRCDPISGHVSLYWYRQALGQGPEFLTYFNYEAQQDKSGLPNDRFSAERPEGSISTLTIQRTEQRDSAMYRCASSLHLLDTQYFGPGTRLTVL.

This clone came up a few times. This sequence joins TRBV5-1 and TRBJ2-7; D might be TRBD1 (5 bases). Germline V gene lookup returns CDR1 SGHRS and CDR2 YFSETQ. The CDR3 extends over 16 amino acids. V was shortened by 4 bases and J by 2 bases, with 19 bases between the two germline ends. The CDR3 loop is CASSQGPSKGTYEQYF. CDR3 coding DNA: TGCGCCAGCAGCCAGGGCCCGTCAAAAGGGACCTACGAGCAGTACTTC.

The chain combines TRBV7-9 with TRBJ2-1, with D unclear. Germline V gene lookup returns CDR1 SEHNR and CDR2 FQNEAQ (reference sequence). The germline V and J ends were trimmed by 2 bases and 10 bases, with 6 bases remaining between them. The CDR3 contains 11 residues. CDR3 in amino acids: CASSLSVEQFF. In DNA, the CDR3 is TGTGCCAGCAGCTTAAGCGTCGAGCAGTTCTTC.

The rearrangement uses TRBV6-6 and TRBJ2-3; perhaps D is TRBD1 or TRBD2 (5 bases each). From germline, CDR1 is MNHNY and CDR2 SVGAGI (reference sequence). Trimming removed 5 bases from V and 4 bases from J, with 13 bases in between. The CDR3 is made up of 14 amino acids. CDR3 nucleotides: TGTGCCAGCAGTCCCCCCGGGGCGGCAGATACGCAGTATTTT. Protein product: CASSPPGAADTQYF.

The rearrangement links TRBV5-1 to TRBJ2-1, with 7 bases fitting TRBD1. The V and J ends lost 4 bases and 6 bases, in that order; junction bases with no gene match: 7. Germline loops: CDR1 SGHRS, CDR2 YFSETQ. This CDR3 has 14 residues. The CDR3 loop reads CASSPGWDSNEQFF. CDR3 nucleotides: TGCGCCAGCAGCCCGGGATGGGACAGCAATGAGCAGTTCTTC.

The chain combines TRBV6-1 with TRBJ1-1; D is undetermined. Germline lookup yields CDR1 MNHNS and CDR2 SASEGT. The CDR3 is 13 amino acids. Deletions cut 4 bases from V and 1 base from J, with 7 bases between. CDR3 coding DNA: TGTGCCAGCAGTGTTCGACAGAACACTGAAGCTTTCTTT. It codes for CASSVRQNTEAFF.

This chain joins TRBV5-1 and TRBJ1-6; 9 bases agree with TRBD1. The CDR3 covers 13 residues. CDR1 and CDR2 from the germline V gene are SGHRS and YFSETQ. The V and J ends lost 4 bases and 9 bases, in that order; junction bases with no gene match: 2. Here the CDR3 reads CASSVGQGSPLHF. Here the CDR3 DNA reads TGCGCCAGCAGCGTGGGACAGGGTTCACCCCTCCACTTT.

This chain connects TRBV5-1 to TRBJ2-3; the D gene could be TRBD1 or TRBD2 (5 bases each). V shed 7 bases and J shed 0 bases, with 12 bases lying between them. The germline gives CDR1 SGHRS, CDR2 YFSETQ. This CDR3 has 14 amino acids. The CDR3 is CASSREFSTDTQYF. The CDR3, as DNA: TGCGCCAGCTCCAGGGAGTTTAGCACAGATACGCAGTATTTT.

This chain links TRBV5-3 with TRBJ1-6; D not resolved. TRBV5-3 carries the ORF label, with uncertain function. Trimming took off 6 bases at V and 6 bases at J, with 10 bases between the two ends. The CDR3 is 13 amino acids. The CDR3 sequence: CARTVEFNSPLHF. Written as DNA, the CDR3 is TGTGCCAGAACGGTCGAATTTAATTCACCCCTCCACTTT.

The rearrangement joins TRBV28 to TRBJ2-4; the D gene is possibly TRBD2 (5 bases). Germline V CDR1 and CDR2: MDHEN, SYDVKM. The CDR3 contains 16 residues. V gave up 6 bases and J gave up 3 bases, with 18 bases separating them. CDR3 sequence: CASSPTPGVRKNIQYF. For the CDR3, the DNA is TGTGCCAGCAGCCCCACCCCCGGGGTCCGCAAAAACATTCAGTACTTC.

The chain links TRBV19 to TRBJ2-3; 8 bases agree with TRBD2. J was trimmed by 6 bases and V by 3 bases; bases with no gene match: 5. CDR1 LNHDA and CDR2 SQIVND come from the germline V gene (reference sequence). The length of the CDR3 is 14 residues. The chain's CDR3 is CASSISSGIDTQYF. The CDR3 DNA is TGTGCCAGTAGTATCAGTAGCGGGATTGATACGCAGTATTTT.

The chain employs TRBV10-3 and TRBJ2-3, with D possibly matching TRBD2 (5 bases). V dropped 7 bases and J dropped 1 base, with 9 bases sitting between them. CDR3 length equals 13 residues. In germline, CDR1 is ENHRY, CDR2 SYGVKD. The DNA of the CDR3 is TGTGCCATCAAGGGTAGCGGCACAGATACGCAGTATTTT. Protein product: CAIKGSGTDTQYF.

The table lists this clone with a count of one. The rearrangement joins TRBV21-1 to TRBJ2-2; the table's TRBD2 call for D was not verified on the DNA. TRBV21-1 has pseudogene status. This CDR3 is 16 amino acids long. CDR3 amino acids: CASSKRGRGNTGELFF. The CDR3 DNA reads TGTGCCAGCAGCAAACGGGGGAGGGGAAACACCGGGGAGCTGTTTTTT.

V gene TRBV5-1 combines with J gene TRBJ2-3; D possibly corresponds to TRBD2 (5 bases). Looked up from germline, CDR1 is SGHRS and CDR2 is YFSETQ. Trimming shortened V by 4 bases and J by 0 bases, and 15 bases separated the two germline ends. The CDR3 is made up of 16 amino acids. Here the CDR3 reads CASSQRGAASTDTQYF. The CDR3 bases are TGCGCCAGCAGCCAACGGGGAGCGGCCAGCACAGATACGCAGTATTTT. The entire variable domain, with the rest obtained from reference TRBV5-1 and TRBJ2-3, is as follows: KAGVTQTPRYLIKTRGQQVTLSCSPISGHRSVSWYQQTPGQGLQFLFEYFSETQRNKGNFPGRFSGRQFSNSRSEMNVSTLELGDSALYLCASSQRGAASTDTQYFGPGTRLTVL.